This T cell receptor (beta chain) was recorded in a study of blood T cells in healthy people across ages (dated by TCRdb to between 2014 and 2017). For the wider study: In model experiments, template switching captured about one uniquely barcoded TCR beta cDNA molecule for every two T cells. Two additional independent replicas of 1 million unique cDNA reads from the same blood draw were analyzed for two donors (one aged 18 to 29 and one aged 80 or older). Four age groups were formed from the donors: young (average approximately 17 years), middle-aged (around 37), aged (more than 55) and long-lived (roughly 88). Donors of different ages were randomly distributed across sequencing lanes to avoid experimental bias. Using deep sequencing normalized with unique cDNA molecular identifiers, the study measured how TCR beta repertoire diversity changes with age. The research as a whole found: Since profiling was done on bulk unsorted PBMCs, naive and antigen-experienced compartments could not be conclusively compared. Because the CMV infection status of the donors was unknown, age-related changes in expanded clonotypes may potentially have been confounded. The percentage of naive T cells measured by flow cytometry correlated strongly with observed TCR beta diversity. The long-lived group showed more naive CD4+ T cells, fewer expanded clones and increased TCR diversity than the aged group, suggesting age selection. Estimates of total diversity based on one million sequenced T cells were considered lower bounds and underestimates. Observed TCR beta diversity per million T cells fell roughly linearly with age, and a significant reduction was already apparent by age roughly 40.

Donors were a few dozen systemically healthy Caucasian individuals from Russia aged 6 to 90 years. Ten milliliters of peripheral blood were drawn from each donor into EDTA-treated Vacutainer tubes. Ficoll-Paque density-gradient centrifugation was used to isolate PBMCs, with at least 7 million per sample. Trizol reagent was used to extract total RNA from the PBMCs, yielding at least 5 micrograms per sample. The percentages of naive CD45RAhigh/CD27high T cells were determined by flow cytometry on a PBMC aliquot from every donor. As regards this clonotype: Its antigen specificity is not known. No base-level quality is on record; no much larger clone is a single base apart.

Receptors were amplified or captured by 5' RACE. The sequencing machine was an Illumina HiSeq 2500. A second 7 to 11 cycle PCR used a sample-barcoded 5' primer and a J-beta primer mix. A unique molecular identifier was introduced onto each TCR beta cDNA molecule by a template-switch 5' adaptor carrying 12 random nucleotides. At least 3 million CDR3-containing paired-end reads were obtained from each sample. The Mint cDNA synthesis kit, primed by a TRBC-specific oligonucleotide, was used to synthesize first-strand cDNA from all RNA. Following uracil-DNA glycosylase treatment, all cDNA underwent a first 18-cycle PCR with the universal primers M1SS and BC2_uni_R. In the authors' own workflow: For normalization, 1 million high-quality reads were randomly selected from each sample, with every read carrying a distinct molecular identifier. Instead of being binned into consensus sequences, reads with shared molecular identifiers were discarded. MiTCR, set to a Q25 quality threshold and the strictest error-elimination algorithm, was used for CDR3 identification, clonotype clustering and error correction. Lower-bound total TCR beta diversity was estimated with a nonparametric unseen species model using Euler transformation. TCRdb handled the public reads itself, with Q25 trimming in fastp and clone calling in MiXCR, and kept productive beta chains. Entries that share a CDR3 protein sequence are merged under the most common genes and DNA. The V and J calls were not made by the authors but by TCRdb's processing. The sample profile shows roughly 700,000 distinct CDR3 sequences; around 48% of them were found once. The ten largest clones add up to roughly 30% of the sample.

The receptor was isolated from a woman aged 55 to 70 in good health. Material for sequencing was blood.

At the DNA level, the sequence is TGTGCCAGCAGAGATCGGAGACCTAAAGAGACCCAGTACTTC. It specifies CASRDRRPKETQYF. The chain couples TRBV6-2 or TRBV6-3 to TRBJ2-5; the D gene cannot be named for sure. CDR1 and CDR2 were assigned from the germline V gene as MNHEY and SVGEGT. The CDR3 spans 14 residues, from the cysteine through the phenylalanine. CDR3 DNA only is kept here, 42 bases in frame from base 1. Trimming at the junction amounts to 6 bases on V and 3 bases on J, and the germline ends lie 14 bases apart.